A selection of T cell receptor beta chains follows, all from one sample in a study of T cell responses to AZD1222 COVID-19 vaccine. Sequenced by immunoSEQ multiplex PCR; TCRdb stores in-frame clones only, minus some. The sample records under 170,000 clones, 94% being singletons. The input for sequencing was peripheral blood, taken on day 0 of AZD1222 vaccination. The receptors here all came from an adult in good health. Each CDR3 is given with its conserved first and last residue. The D gene is left open where the match is weak.

V,J,D,CDR3
TRBV7-2,TRBJ2-3,.,CASSSTLTGHTDTQYF
TRBV30,TRBJ2-1,TRBD2,CAWNPSGAGGLYNEQFF
TRBV7-9,TRBJ1-2,TRBD1,CASSFQGDYGYTF
TRBV12-3/TRBV12-4,TRBJ1-1,.,CASSLNLNTEAFF
TRBV11-2,TRBJ1-4,.,CASSQNEKLFF
TRBV6-5,TRBJ1-5,.,CASWTLYSNQPQHF
TRBV4-3,TRBJ2-2,TRBD2,CASSQVVGGGYTGELFF
TRBV27,TRBJ2-1,TRBD1,CASSIGQGWVSNEQFF
TRBV4-1,TRBJ2-5,.,CASSPKRDFQETQYF
TRBV19,TRBJ1-4,.,CASAGRINEKLFF
TRBV7-2,TRBJ2-1,.,CASSLRRSHNEQFF
TRBV10-3,TRBJ1-6,TRBD1,CAISPGTETYNSPLHF
TRBV19,TRBJ1-5,TRBD1,CASSRQGSSNQPQHF
TRBV2,TRBJ2-3,.,CASILLVTDTQYF
TRBV7-2,TRBJ1-2,.,CASSLISGGRNYGYTF
TRBV7-2,TRBJ2-5,.,CASSLDPLLYQETQYF
TRBV4-3,TRBJ2-1,.,CASSATIYNEQFF
TRBV5-6,TRBJ1-2,TRBD1,CASSSYRTGTVNYGYTF
TRBV6-4,TRBJ1-1,.,CASSPTGNTEAFF
TRBV6-5,TRBJ1-2,.,CASLRPLPNYGYTF
TRBV7-9,TRBJ2-2,.,CASSLAQGGSLELFF
TRBV14,TRBJ2-5,.,CASSQQSKTQETQYF
TRBV28,TRBJ1-2,.,CASSQGGARERNYGYTF
TRBV12-3/TRBV12-4,TRBJ2-1,.,CASGASDNEQFF